Below, 8 T cell receptor beta chains from the same sample are listed, as sequenced in a study of vaccination and CD4 T cells after COVID-19. Documented treatment: roughly ten-day PBMC culture with coronavirus spike peptide pools or control peptides (ViraFEST assay). The Oncomine TCR Beta short-read assay sequenced DNA from cultured CD4+ T cells. One entry per CDR3 protein results from TCRdb running MiXCR on the PCR reads. The repertoire holds about 8,600 distinct CDR3 sequences, with about 32% as singletons. For these receptors, no antigen is known. Sample: cultured CD4+ T cells from blood. The receptors were gathered from a human donor with COVID-19.

This clonotype has just a few counts. V and J are TRBV6-1 and TRBJ1-1; the D is unclear. Between the trimmed V and J ends, which lost 3 bases and 4 bases, there was a span of 15 bases. This CDR3 is built from 15 residues. Germline V gene data show CDR1 as MNHNS and CDR2 as SASEGT. The chain's CDR3 is CASSDRPRGSTEAFF. DNA for the CDR3: TGTGCCAGCAGTGATAGGCCCCGCGGGAGCACTGAAGCTTTCTTT.

The rearrangement links TRBV20-1 to TRBJ2-5; TRBD1 is a possible D gene (6 bases). Germline loops: CDR1 DFQATT, CDR2 SNEGSKA (reference sequence). Trimming removed 3 bases from V and 2 bases from J, with 19 bases in between. CDR3 length: 16 amino acids. CDR3 sequence (DNA): TGCAGTGCTAGCCCGGGGAATTACAGGGCTCAAGAGACCCAGTACTTC. Translation gives CSASPGNYRAQETQYF.

This clonotype was seen a handful of times. This rearrangement joins TRBV4-1 to TRBJ1-1; D is unresolved. The V end was cut by 1 base, the J end by 2 bases, with 14 bases between. The germline CDR1 and CDR2 sequences are MGHRA and YSYEKL. The CDR3 length is 16 residues. CDR3 amino acids: CASSQGRTAINTEAFF. For the CDR3, the DNA is TGCGCCAGCAGCCAAGGCAGAACAGCTATAAACACTGAAGCTTTCTTT.

V usage is TRBV7-9 and J usage is TRBJ2-3; D unresolved. Per germline, CDR1 SEHNR and CDR2 FQNEAQ (reference sequence). The CDR3 is made up of 13 amino acids. Between the trimmed V and J ends, which lost 5 bases and 0 bases, there was a span of 6 bases. The CDR3 DNA reads TGTGCCAGCAGCCCGAAGAGCACAGATACGCAGTATTTT. The encoded protein is CASSPKSTDTQYF.

V gene TRBV11-3 combines with J gene TRBJ1-5; a possible D gene is TRBD1 (6 bases). V was trimmed by 5 bases and J by 5 bases, leaving 10 bases between them. This CDR3 comprises 13 residues. The germline V gene encodes CDR1 SGHNT and CDR2 YENEEA. CDR3 DNA sequence: TGTGCCAGCAGCCAGGACAGCTATCAGCCCCAGCATTTT. This sequence encodes CASSQDSYQPQHF.

This chain links TRBV24-1 with TRBJ2-3; no clear D gene. Germline CDR1 KGHDR, CDR2 SFDVKD. V lost 0 bases and J 4 bases, leaving 10 bases between the germline ends. The length of the CDR3 is 15 residues. CDR3 DNA: TGTGCCACCAGTGATTTGGCCAGAACCTCAGATACGCAGTATTTT. It encodes CATSDLARTSDTQYF.

The V and J genes are TRBV4-1 and TRBJ1-5, with D possibly being TRBD1 (6 bases). Trimming stripped 0 bases from V and 7 bases from J, with 13 bases between. CDR3 size: 15 residues. Per the germline V gene, CDR1 is MGHRA and CDR2 is YSYEKL. This chain's CDR3 is CASSQDTGLYQPQHF. The DNA for the CDR3 is TGCGCCAGCAGCCAAGATACAGGGTTGTACCAGCCCCAGCATTTT.

The V call is TRBV2, the J call TRBJ2-7; D is ambiguous. Trimming pared 10 bases from V and 3 bases from J, leaving 16 bases between. This CDR3 has 13 residues. Germline CDR1 and CDR2: SNHLY and FYNNEI. The DNA of the CDR3 is TGTGCCACCGCACGGCAGGCTAACTACGAGCAGTACTTC. Its protein product is CATARQANYEQYF.